The clone carrying this TCR beta chain was found many times. Antigen unknown. Breast cancer patients provided tissue from their axillary draining lymph nodes. The entry originates in a study of breast tumors, draining lymph nodes, adjacent tissues. Notes on the study in general: Tumor TCR diversity was below lymph nodes but above nontumor tissue. Luminal-like breast cancer showed significantly greater tumor-nontumor repertoire similarity than basal-like breast cancer did.

This CDR3 is 14 amino acids long. CDR1 is MDHEN, CDR2 SYDVKM, per germline. V trimming: 6 bases; J trimming: 6 bases; junction bases outside the gene matches: 11. MiXCR was run by TCRdb on the multiplex PCR reads, yielding one entry per CDR3 protein. The sample has roughly 120,000 distinct CDR3 sequences; 15% to 20% are singletons. This chain connects TRBV28 to TRBJ2-7, with 7 positions matching TRBD2. Sequencing was done on a sample of axillary lymph node tissue. This clonotype originated in a female donor with breast cancer. Some clones in this sample may be carry-over from other donors' samples. CDR3 sequence (DNA): TGTGCCAGCAGCAACTCGGGACTATCTTCCGAGCAGTACTTC. It is translated as CASSNSGLSSEQYF.